What follows are 22 T cell receptor beta chains derived from one specimen sequenced in a study of blood T cell repertoires in COVID-19. Here immunoSEQ multiplex PCR was the method, and the copy in TCRdb shows in-frame clones only, minus some. The sample lists approximately 200,000 clones, more than 70% occurring once. The sequenced material came from PBMCs or T cells enriched from blood (not recorded which). Every receptor here comes from a woman aged 25 to 39 who had recovered from COVID-19.

This sequence joins TRBV9 and TRBJ2-1; 12 bases are a match to TRBD2. V gave up 3 bases and J gave up 9 bases; unmatched junction bases: 7. CDR1 and CDR2 (germline): SGDLS, YYNGEE. This CDR3 comprises 15 residues. The CDR3 DNA sequence: TGTGCCAGCAGCGCTAGCGGGAGGGCCTTGGGTGAGCAGTTCTTC. Amino acid sequence: CASSASGRALGEQFF.

There are a few counts of this clone. The chain couples TRBV5-1 to TRBJ1-5; no definite D call. V lost 4 bases, J lost 5 bases, and 10 bases lay in between. The length of the CDR3 is 13 residues. Germline CDR1 SGHRS, CDR2 YFSETQ. Here the CDR3 DNA reads TGCGCCAGCAGCCTTGGGCCCGATCAGCCCCAGCATTTT. Amino acid sequence: CASSLGPDQPQHF.

The chain carries TRBV12-5 and TRBJ1-1, with 9 positions matching TRBD1. Unmatched junction bases numbered 12, after V lost 0 bases and J lost 10 bases. Germline CDR1 LGHNT, CDR2 FRNRAP. The CDR3 is 16 amino acids. The CDR3 bases are TGTGCTAGTGGTTTGGTACTAGGGACAGGGCTCCTAGGAGCTTTCTTT. Its protein product is CASGLVLGTGLLGAFF.

The V call is TRBV4-2, the J call TRBJ2-3; the match to TRBD2 covers 10 bases. Germline CDR1 LGHNA, CDR2 YNFKEQ. Trimming cost V 6 bases and J 4 bases; bases outside gene matches: 7. The CDR3 contains 15 residues. This CDR3 is CASSTIAGGSDTQYF. The CDR3 DNA is TGTGCCAGCAGTACGATAGCGGGAGGATCAGATACGCAGTATTTT.

The chain employs TRBV11-2 and TRBJ2-7; 7 bases align to TRBD2. Germline CDR1 SGHAT, CDR2 FQNNGV. The CDR3 length is 12 residues. V dropped 4 bases and J dropped 9; count of bases not matched to a gene: 6. The CDR3 bases are TGTGCCAGCAGCTCCTGGGGGGGAAGGCAGTACTTC. Translation gives CASSSWGGRQYF. Drawing the rest from reference TRBV11-2 and TRBJ2-7, the complete variable domain is EAGVAQSPRYKIIEKRQSVAFWCNPISGHATLYWYQQILGQGPKLLIQFQNNGVVDDSQLPKDRFSAERLKGVDSTLKIQPAKLEDSAVYLCASSSWGGRQYFGPGTRLTVT.

The chain uses TRBV3-1 (or the pseudogene TRBV3-2) and TRBJ2-3; tentative D call: TRBD2 (6 bases). The CDR3 totals 16 residues. The V gene lost 8 bases and the J gene lost 2 bases, with 20 bases spanning the gap. The germline gives CDR1 LGHDT, CDR2 YNNKEL (reference sequence). This chain's CDR3 is CASSSGLARLTDTQYF. The CDR3 DNA follows: TGTGCCAGCTCCTCCGGGCTAGCGAGACTCACAGATACGCAGTATTTT.

The chain has TRBV27 and TRBJ2-1, with a possible D match to TRBD2 (6 bases). The V end lost 7 bases, the J end lost 1 base, and 11 bases lay between the germline ends. The CDR3 has 14 residues. Germline CDR1 and CDR2: MNHEY and SMNVEV (reference sequence). The CDR3 region is CASTLDYSYNEQFF. The CDR3 DNA sequence: TGTGCCAGCACCCTGGACTATTCCTACAATGAGCAGTTCTTC.

The chain recombines TRBV25-1 with TRBJ1-1, with 8 bases identical to TRBD1. The trim removed 9 bases at V and 5 bases at J, leaving 11 bases unmatched. The CDR3 length is 14 residues. The germline V gene has CDR1 MGHDK and CDR2 SYGVNS. The CDR3 spells CARRQGATGTEAFF. Here the CDR3 DNA reads TGTGCCAGACGTCAGGGGGCGACGGGAACTGAAGCTTTCTTT.

The rearrangement links TRBV28 to TRBJ1-1; D possibly corresponds to TRBD1 (5 bases). The length of the CDR3 is 13 residues. CDR1 is MDHEN and CDR2 is SYDVKM in the germline V gene. V shed 3 bases and J shed 5 bases, with 10 bases lying between them. CDR3 region: CASSFRVSTEAFF. The CDR3 region has the DNA TGTGCCAGCAGTTTCAGGGTTTCTACTGAAGCTTTCTTT.

This sequence joins TRBV19 and TRBJ2-1, with unresolved D. V dropped 5 bases and J dropped 5 bases, with 10 bases sitting between them. The CDR3 has 13 residues. The germline V gene has CDR1 LNHDA and CDR2 SQIVND (reference sequence). The CDR3 region is CASSPQRHNEQFF. The CDR3 DNA sequence: TGTGCCAGTAGTCCTCAGCGTCACAATGAGCAGTTCTTC.

V gene TRBV5-1 combines with J gene TRBJ2-2; D is possibly TRBD2 (6 bases). In germline, CDR1 is SGHRS, CDR2 YFSETQ. There are 15 residues in the CDR3. V was trimmed by 2 bases and J by 6 bases, leaving 14 bases between them. The CDR3 protein is CASSFGGGLSGELFF. The DNA for the CDR3 is TGCGCCAGCAGCTTCGGGGGAGGCCTCTCCGGGGAGCTGTTTTTT.

This chain uses TRBV6-5 with TRBJ1-4; 11 nucleotides match TRBD1. Unmatched junction bases numbered 2, after V lost 5 bases and J lost 6 bases. The CDR3 consists of 14 residues. Germline lookup yields CDR1 MNHEY and CDR2 SVGAGI. CDR3 bases: TGTGCCAGCAGTCCGGGACAGGGGGATGAAAAACTGTTTTTT. This sequence encodes CASSPGQGDEKLFF.

The chain recombines TRBV5-8 with TRBJ2-1; D may be TRBD2 (6 bases). Germline loops: CDR1 SGHTS, CDR2 YDEGEE. The CDR3 is 16 residues long. Trimming cost V 4 bases and J 3 bases, with 17 bases left between them. The CDR3 coding sequence is TGTGCCAGCAGCGTTGGTCTAGGGGAGGTCTACAATGAGCAGTTCTTC. This translates into CASSVGLGEVYNEQFF.

The chain couples TRBV4-1 to TRBJ2-1; TRBD1 matches 11 bases. Germline V CDR1 and CDR2: MGHRA, YSYEKL. The CDR3 totals 18 residues. After removal of 3 bases from V and 9 bases from J, the junction contained 16 bases not matched to a gene. CDR3 in amino acids: CASSHLTAGTGGGIEQFF. CDR3 sequence (DNA): TGCGCCAGCAGCCACCTTACCGCCGGGACAGGGGGAGGAATTGAGCAGTTCTTC.

This rearrangement joins TRBV24-1 to TRBJ2-1, with D perhaps matching TRBD1 (5 bases). The CDR3 has 15 amino acids. Germline loops: CDR1 KGHDR, CDR2 SFDVKD. V was pared by 7 bases and J by 7 bases, with 19 bases between. CDR3 residues: CATSPDTRHRNEQFF. The CDR3 DNA reads as TGTGCCACCAGCCCGGACACTCGACATCGGAATGAGCAGTTCTTC.

The chain joins TRBV5-1 to TRBJ1-2; D remains ambiguous. The CDR3 is made up of 14 amino acids. The ends were cut back, 1 base at V and 4 bases at J, with 11 bases in the middle. The germline V gene encodes CDR1 SGHRS and CDR2 YFSETQ. The CDR3 loop reads CASSLSEGGYGYTF. In DNA form, the CDR3 reads TGCGCCAGCAGCTTGAGTGAGGGTGGCTATGGCTACACCTTC.

The V and J genes are TRBV3-1 (or the pseudogene TRBV3-2) and TRBJ2-5; tentatively, D is TRBD2 (5 bases). Germline CDR1 LGHDT, CDR2 YNNKEL (reference sequence). The CDR3 length is 14 residues. Trimming left V 7 bases short and J 6 bases short, with 18 bases between. CDR3 sequence (DNA): TGTGCCAGCACCCGCTTGGGAGAGGGAAAGACCCAGTACTTC. Its translation: CASTRLGEGKTQYF.

This clone was counted a few times. CDR3 region: CASSLNRGGRSYNEQFF. CDR3 DNA: TGTGCCAGCAGCCTAAATCGGGGAGGACGGTCCTACAATGAGCAGTTCTTC. The chain couples TRBV5-4 to TRBJ2-1; TRBD2 might be the D (6 bases). Trimming took 4 bases from V and 1 from J, leaving 18 bases between them. The length of the CDR3 is 17 residues. Germline CDR1 SGHNT, CDR2 YYREEE (reference sequence).

The chain is built from TRBV6-6 and TRBJ2-2; 9 nucleotides align to TRBD1. The J segment lost 3 bases and the V segment lost 6 bases, leaving 5 bases of the junction unmatched. The CDR3 totals 15 residues. Germline V gene sequence: CDR1 MNHNY, CDR2 SVGAGI (reference sequence). The CDR3 nucleotides read TGTGCCAGCAGACCTAGGACAGGGGACACCGGGGAGCTGTTTTTT. It specifies CASRPRTGDTGELFF.

The V gene is TRBV27, the J gene TRBJ2-1, with 10 bases matching TRBD2. This CDR3 spans 16 amino acids. Germline V gives CDR1 MNHEY, CDR2 SMNVEV (reference sequence). J lost 7 bases, V lost 3 bases, and 9 bases had no gene match. The CDR3 here is CASSFPIAGGGNEQFF. The CDR3 DNA is TGTGCCAGCAGTTTCCCCATAGCGGGAGGAGGGAATGAGCAGTTCTTC.

The rearrangement joins TRBV5-4 to TRBJ2-5, with unresolved D. With 4 bases removed from V and 5 bases from J, the gap between germline ends came to 9 bases. The germline CDR1 and CDR2 sequences are SGHNT and YYREEE (reference sequence). The CDR3 has 12 amino acids. The CDR3 here is CASSPLMETQYF. CDR3 DNA sequence: TGTGCCAGCAGCCCCCTAATGGAGACCCAGTACTTC.

The chain combines TRBV11-2 with TRBJ2-7; no reliable D call. In germline, CDR1 is SGHAT, CDR2 FQNNGV. The length of the CDR3 is 14 residues. Trimming took off 4 bases at V and 2 bases at J, with 12 bases between the two ends. CDR3 loop: CASSSPGATYEQYF. Written as DNA, the CDR3 is TGTGCCAGCAGCTCACCGGGTGCTACCTACGAGCAGTACTTC.